This T cell receptor beta chain was documented in a study of regulatory T cells in long-lasting Graves disease. As for the study in general: Prior antithyroid drug treatment in newly diagnosed Graves' patients lasted under 3 months.

There are a few counts of this clonotype. Its antigen is not known. Study-wide results and caveats: Newly diagnosed disease favored TRBV20-1 and TRBJ2-1 over persistent disease.

The authors built TCR beta libraries using iRepertoire HTBI primers and Arm-PCR of CDR3 regions. Authors' processing steps: Sequenced samples collectively carried 62 TRBV and roughly 15 TRBJ segments. TCRdb re-called the multiplex PCR reads with MiXCR, one entry per CDR3 protein. The V and J calls come from TCRdb's annotation, not from the publication. The sample lists 300,000 to 450,000 distinct CDR3 sequences; roughly a sixth were seen once. Specified time point: newly diagnosed GD, antithyroid drugs for less than 3 months. TCR sequences were obtained from RNA taken from PBMCs. The CDR3 totals 11 residues. Between the trimmed V and J ends, which lost 6 bases and 7 bases, there was a span of 9 bases.

This sequence originates from a female donor with Graves disease. Specimen: peripheral blood mononuclear cells (PBMCs), collected at new diagnosis, from a patient treated with antithyroid drugs. This chain joins TRBV12-3 or TRBV12-4 and TRBJ1-1; D is undetermined. CDR3 nucleotide sequence: TGTGCCAGCAGCGCAGACCTTGAAGCTTTCTTT. Translation gives CASSADLEAFF.